A selection of T cell receptor beta chains follows, all from one sample in a study of glioma-infiltrating T cells after dendritic cell vaccination. Clones were sequenced by immunoSEQ multiplex PCR, and TCRdb holds only the in-frame ones, with some missing. The sample includes about 82,000 clones, 85% to 90% of them seen just once. This specimen was blood, taken before dendritic cell vaccination. The receptors were gathered from a human donor with glioblastoma. The CDR3 runs from the conserved cysteine through the conserved F or W. The order of the fields is clone size, J gene, V gene, D gene, CDR3 protein, CDR3 DNA. The D gene is left open where the match is weak. Not every row has a clone size; where given, it reads once, few, many or a size class.

size: few
J: TRBJ1-6
V: TRBV6-5
D: -
CDR3: CASSPSVASPLHF
DNA: TGTGCCAGCAGCCCCTCGGTAGCTTCACCCCTCCACTTT

size: -
J: TRBJ1-1
V: TRBV6-6
D: TRBD1
CDR3: CASRGPTRGPEAFF
DNA: TGTGCCAGCAGGGGACCGACCAGGGGGCCTGAAGCTTTCTTT

size: -
J: TRBJ2-3
V: TRBV2
D: TRBD2
CDR3: CASSEAGTSGSRGGTDTQYF
DNA: TGTGCCAGCAGTGAAGCGGGGACTAGCGGGAGCCGGGGGGGGACAGATACGCAGTATTTT

size: once
J: TRBJ1-2
V: TRBV2
D: -
CDR3: CASSGTGLYTF
DNA: TGTGCCAGCAGTGGTACAGGGTTGTACACCTTC

size: -
J: TRBJ1-1
V: TRBV6-1
D: -
CDR3: CASSVAIQMNTEAFF
DNA: TGTGCCAGCAGTGTCGCGATCCAAATGAACACTGAAGCTTTCTTT

size: -
J: TRBJ1-2
V: TRBV27
D: TRBD1
CDR3: CASSRTGYGYTF
DNA: TGTGCCAGCAGCCGGACAGGGTATGGCTACACCTTC

size: -
J: TRBJ2-7
V: TRBV4-2
D: -
CDR3: CASSQESKGLSYEQYF
DNA: TGTGCCAGCAGCCAAGAAAGTAAGGGGCTCTCCTACGAGCAGTACTTC

size: -
J: TRBJ2-6
V: TRBV5-1
D: -
CDR3: CASSLQAPGANVLTF
DNA: TGCGCCAGCAGCTTGCAGGCCCCTGGGGCCAACGTCCTGACTTTC

size: -
J: TRBJ1-5
V: TRBV29-1
D: TRBD1
CDR3: CSVGTGGNQPQHF
DNA: TGCAGCGTAGGGACAGGGGGAAATCAGCCCCAGCATTTT

size: -
J: TRBJ2-1
V: TRBV7-9
D: TRBD2
CDR3: CASSRGPAGGPPYAEQFF
DNA: TGTGCCAGCAGCCGAGGCCCCGCGGGAGGACCACCCTACGCGGAGCAGTTCTTC

size: -
J: TRBJ2-7
V: TRBV5-4
D: TRBD1
CDR3: CASSSRQGASYEQYF
DNA: TGTGCCAGCAGCTCCCGACAGGGGGCTTCCTACGAGCAGTACTTC

size: -
J: TRBJ2-7
V: TRBV6-1
D: TRBD2
CDR3: CASRPKRGGRDEQYF
DNA: TGTGCCAGCAGGCCTAAGCGGGGGGGCCGAGACGAGCAGTACTTC

size: few
J: TRBJ2-5
V: TRBV5-4
D: TRBD2
CDR3: CASSLGLAGDLQETQYF
DNA: TGTGCCAGCAGCCTAGGACTAGCGGGAGACCTCCAAGAGACCCAGTACTTC

size: -
J: TRBJ2-2
V: TRBV4-1
D: -
CDR3: CASSHDTNTGELFF
DNA: TGCGCCAGCAGCCACGACACTAACACCGGGGAGCTGTTTTTT

size: -
J: TRBJ2-2
V: TRBV7-7
D: TRBD1
CDR3: CASSPDRVGTGELFF
DNA: TGTGCTAGCAGCCCTGACAGGGTAGGGACCGGGGAGCTGTTTTTT

size: -
J: TRBJ1-2
V: TRBV6-1
D: TRBD1
CDR3: CASSAGTGFFNYGYTF
DNA: TGTGCCAGCAGTGCCGGGACAGGATTCTTCAACTATGGCTACACCTTC

size: -
J: TRBJ2-1
V: TRBV7-3
D: TRBD2
CDR3: CASSRTRDNEQFF
DNA: TGTGCCAGCAGCCGGACTAGAGACAATGAGCAGTTCTTC

size: once
J: TRBJ2-1
V: TRBV10-3
D: TRBD1
CDR3: CAISEGQGGTGGQSEQFF
DNA: TGTGCCATCAGTGAGGGTCAAGGCGGGACAGGGGGCCAGAGTGAGCAGTTCTTC

size: few
J: TRBJ2-1
V: TRBV15
D: -
CDR3: CATSFQSASSYNEQFF
DNA: TGTGCCACCAGCTTCCAGAGCGCGAGCTCCTACAATGAGCAGTTCTTC

size: -
J: TRBJ2-5
V: TRBV5-1
D: TRBD1
CDR3: CASSLETGGQETQYF
DNA: TGCGCCAGCAGCTTGGAAACAGGGGGACAAGAGACCCAGTACTTC

size: -
J: TRBJ2-2
V: TRBV6-5
D: -
CDR3: CASSRDTGELFF
DNA: TGTGCCAGCAGTCGAGACACCGGGGAGCTGTTTTTT

size: -
J: TRBJ2-7
V: TRBV9
D: TRBD1
CDR3: CASSVGAGGPYEQYF
DNA: TGTGCCAGCAGCGTAGGGGCAGGGGGCCCCTACGAGCAGTACTTC

size: -
J: TRBJ2-3
V: TRBV9
D: TRBD2
CDR3: CASSVGPGGGTDTQYF
DNA: TGTGCCAGCAGCGTAGGGCCGGGAGGGGGCACAGATACGCAGTATTTT

size: once
J: TRBJ1-2
V: TRBV20-1
D: -
CDR3: CSASSTNGYTF
DNA: TGCAGTGCTAGTAGCACGAATGGCTACACCTTC

size: -
J: TRBJ2-1
V: TRBV30
D: TRBD2
CDR3: CAWSPGRGGREQFF
DNA: TGTGCCTGGAGTCCCGGGAGGGGGGGCCGTGAGCAGTTCTTC

size: -
J: TRBJ2-2
V: TRBV7-3
D: TRBD1
CDR3: CASRQGAGELFF
DNA: TGTGCCAGCCGCCAGGGGGCCGGGGAGCTGTTTTTT

size: -
J: TRBJ1-1
V: TRBV5-1
D: -
CDR3: CASREGDMNTEAFF
DNA: TGCGCCAGCAGAGAGGGGGATATGAACACTGAAGCTTTCTTT

size: -
J: TRBJ2-3
V: TRBV29-1
D: TRBD1
CDR3: CSARDRGRTDTQYF
DNA: TGCAGCGCCCGGGACAGGGGGCGCACAGATACGCAGTATTTT

size: -
J: TRBJ1-1
V: TRBV28
D: -
CDR3: CASSLPGTEAFF
DNA: TGTGCCAGCAGTTTACCGGGTACTGAAGCTTTCTTT

size: -
J: TRBJ2-2
V: TRBV9
D: -
CDR3: CASSTRHLNTGELFF
DNA: TGTGCCAGCAGCACCCGACACCTGAACACCGGGGAGCTGTTTTTT

size: -
J: TRBJ1-1
V: TRBV5-1
D: -
CDR3: CASSLEGRGSAFF
DNA: TGCGCCAGCAGCTTGGAAGGCAGGGGTTCAGCTTTCTTT

size: -
J: TRBJ1-4
V: TRBV6-5
D: -
CDR3: CASSPQLFDEKLFF
DNA: TGTGCCAGCAGTCCACAGCTTTTCGATGAAAAACTGTTTTTT

size: -
J: TRBJ2-3
V: TRBV5-1
D: -
CDR3: CASTQGGGMVTDTQYF
DNA: TGCGCCAGCACCCAAGGGGGGGGTATGGTAACAGATACGCAGTATTTT

size: -
J: TRBJ1-1
V: TRBV5-5
D: TRBD1
CDR3: CASNRPGQVNTEAFF
DNA: TGTGCCAGCAACCGACCGGGACAGGTGAACACTGAAGCTTTCTTT

size: once
J: TRBJ2-5
V: TRBV4-1
D: -
CDR3: CASSQGQRETQYF
DNA: TGCGCCAGCAGCCAAGGACAAAGGGAGACCCAGTACTTC

size: -
J: TRBJ2-2
V: TRBV5-1
D: -
CDR3: CASSPDTGELFF
DNA: TGCGCCAGCAGCCCGGACACCGGGGAGCTGTTTTTT

size: -
J: TRBJ2-2
V: TRBV2
D: -
CDR3: CASRQGSRTGELFF
DNA: TGTGCCAGCAGACAGGGATCGAGGACCGGGGAGCTGTTTTTT

size: -
J: TRBJ2-7
V: TRBV5-4
D: -
CDR3: CASSLEGLGPYEQYF
DNA: TGTGCCAGCAGCTTGGAGGGACTGGGGCCCTACGAGCAGTACTTC

size: -
J: TRBJ2-7
V: TRBV6-1
D: -
CDR3: CASSQGSSYEQYF
DNA: TGTGCCAGCAGTCAGGGGAGCTCCTACGAGCAGTACTTC

size: once
J: TRBJ2-3
V: TRBV2
D: -
CDR3: CASSEAGRGIADTQYF
DNA: TGTGCCAGCAGTGAAGCGGGGAGAGGGATCGCAGATACGCAGTATTTT

size: -
J: TRBJ1-6
V: TRBV5-1
D: -
CDR3: CASSPKRGGSMGNSPLHF
DNA: TGCGCCAGCAGCCCCAAGAGGGGGGGTTCTATGGGCAATTCACCCCTCCACTTT

size: -
J: TRBJ1-1
V: TRBV6-5
D: -
CDR3: CASSQRQLNTEAFF
DNA: TGTGCCAGCAGTCAACGCCAGTTGAACACTGAAGCTTTCTTT

size: -
J: TRBJ2-1
V: TRBV27
D: TRBD2
CDR3: CASSQSTSDSNEQFF
DNA: TGTGCCAGCAGTCAATCTACTAGCGACTCCAATGAGCAGTTCTTC